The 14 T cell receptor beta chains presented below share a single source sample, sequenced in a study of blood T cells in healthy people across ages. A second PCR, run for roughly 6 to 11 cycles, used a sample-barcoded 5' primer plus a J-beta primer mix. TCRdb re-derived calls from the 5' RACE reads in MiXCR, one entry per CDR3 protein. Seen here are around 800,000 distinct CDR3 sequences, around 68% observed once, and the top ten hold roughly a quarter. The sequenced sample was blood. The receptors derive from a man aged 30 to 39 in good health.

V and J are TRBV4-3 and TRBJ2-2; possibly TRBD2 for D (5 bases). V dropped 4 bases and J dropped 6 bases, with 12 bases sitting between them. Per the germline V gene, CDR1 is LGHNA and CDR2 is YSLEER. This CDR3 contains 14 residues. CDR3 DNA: TGCGCCAGCAGCCCTACGGGGTTCGCCGGGGAGCTGTTTTTT. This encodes CASSPTGFAGELFF.

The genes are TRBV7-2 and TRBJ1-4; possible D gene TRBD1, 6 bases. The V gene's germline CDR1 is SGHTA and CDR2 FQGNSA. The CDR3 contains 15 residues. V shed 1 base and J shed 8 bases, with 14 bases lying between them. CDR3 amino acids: CASSLGGAQGEKLFF. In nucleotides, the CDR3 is TGTGCCAGCAGCTTAGGGGGGGCCCAGGGGGAAAAACTGTTTTTT.

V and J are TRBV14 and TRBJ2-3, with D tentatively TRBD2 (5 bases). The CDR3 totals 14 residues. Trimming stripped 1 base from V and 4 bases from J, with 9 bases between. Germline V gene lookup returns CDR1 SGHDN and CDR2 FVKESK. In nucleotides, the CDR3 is TGTGCCAGCAGCCAAGTCCCTAGCTCAGATACGCAGTATTTT. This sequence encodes CASSQVPSSDTQYF. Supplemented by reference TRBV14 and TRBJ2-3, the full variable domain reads EAGVTQFPSHSVIEKGQTVTLRCDPISGHDNLYWYRRVMGKEIKFLLHFVKESKQDESGMPNNRFLAERTGGTYSTLKVQPAELEDSGVYFCASSQVPSSDTQYFGPGTRLTVL.

The CDR3 DNA sequence: TGCAGTGCTAATACCCCAGGGGAACCCTATAGCAATCAGCCCCAGCATTTT. Translated, it gives CSANTPGEPYSNQPQHF. The rearrangement links TRBV20-1 to TRBJ1-5, with a possible D match to TRBD1 (6 bases). This CDR3 region has 17 residues. The V gene lost 4 bases and the J gene lost 0 bases, with 19 bases spanning the gap. In germline, CDR1 is DFQATT, CDR2 SNEGSKA (reference sequence).

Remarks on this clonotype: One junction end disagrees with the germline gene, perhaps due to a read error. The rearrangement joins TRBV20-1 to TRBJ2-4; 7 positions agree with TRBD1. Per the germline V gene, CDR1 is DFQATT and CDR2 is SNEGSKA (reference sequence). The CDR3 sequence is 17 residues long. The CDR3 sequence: CSARERETGLAKNIQYF. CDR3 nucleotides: TGCAGTGCTAGAGAGAGGGAGACAGGGTTGGCCAAAAACATCCAGTACTTC.

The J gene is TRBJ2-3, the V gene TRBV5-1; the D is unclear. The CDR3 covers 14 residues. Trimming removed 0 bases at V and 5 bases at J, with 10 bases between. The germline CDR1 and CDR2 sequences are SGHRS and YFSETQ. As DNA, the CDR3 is TGCGCCAGCAGCTTGGCGGTCGGGTTAGATACGCAGTATTTT. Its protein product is CASSLAVGLDTQYF. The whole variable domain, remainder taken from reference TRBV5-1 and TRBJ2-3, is KAGVTQTPRYLIKTRGQQVTLSCSPISGHRSVSWYQQTPGQGLQFLFEYFSETQRNKGNFPGRFSGRQFSNSRSEMNVSTLELGDSALYLCASSLAVGLDTQYFGPGTRLTVL.

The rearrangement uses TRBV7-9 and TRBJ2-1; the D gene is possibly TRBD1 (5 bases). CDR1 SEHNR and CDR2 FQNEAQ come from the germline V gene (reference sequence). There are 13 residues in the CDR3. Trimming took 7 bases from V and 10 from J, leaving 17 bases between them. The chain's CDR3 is CASIDSYGYEQFF. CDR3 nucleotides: TGTGCCAGCATCGACAGCTATGGCTACGAGCAGTTCTTC. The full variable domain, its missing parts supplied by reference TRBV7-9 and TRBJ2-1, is DTGVSQNPRHKITKRGQNVTFRCDPISEHNRLYWYRQTLGQGPEFLTYFQNEAQLEKSRLLSDRFSAERPKGSFSTLEIQRTEQGDSAMYLCASIDSYGYEQFFGPGTRLTVL.

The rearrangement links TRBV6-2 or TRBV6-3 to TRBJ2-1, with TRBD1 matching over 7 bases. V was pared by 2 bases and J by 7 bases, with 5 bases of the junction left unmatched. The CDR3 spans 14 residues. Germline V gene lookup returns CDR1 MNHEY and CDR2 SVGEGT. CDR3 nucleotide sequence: TGTGCCAGCAGTTACGGGACAGCGAGGAATGAGCAGTTCTTC. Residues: CASSYGTARNEQFF.

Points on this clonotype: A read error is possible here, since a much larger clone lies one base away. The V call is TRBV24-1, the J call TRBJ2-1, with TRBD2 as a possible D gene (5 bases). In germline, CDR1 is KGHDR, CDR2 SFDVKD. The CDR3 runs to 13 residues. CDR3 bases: TGTGCCACCAGTGTGGCTAGCTACAATGGGCAGTTCTTC. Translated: CATSVASYNGQFF.

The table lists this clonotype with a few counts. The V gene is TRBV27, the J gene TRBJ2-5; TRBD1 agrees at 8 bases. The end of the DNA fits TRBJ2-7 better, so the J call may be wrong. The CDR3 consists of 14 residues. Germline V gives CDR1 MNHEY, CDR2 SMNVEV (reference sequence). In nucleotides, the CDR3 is TGTGCCAGCAGTTTAGGGCAGGGGGCTAACGAGCAGTACTTC. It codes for CASSLGQGANEQYF.

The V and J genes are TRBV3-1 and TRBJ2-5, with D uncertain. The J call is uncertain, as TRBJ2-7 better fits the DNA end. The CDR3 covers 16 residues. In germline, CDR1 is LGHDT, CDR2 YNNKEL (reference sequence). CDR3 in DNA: TGTGCCAGCAGCCAAGATTCTTCCTTCTACCTCCACGAGCAGTACTTC. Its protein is CASSQDSSFYLHEQYF.

The CDR3 here is CASGGSSGSEKLFF. In nucleotides, the CDR3 is TGTGCCAGCGGGGGGTCTTCCGGGAGTGAAAAACTGTTTTTT. The J gene is TRBJ1-4, the V gene TRBV2; maybe TRBD1 (5 bases). The CDR3 contains 14 residues. V lost 8 bases to trimming and J lost 7 bases, with 17 bases between them. Per the germline V gene, CDR1 is SNHLY and CDR2 is FYNNEI.

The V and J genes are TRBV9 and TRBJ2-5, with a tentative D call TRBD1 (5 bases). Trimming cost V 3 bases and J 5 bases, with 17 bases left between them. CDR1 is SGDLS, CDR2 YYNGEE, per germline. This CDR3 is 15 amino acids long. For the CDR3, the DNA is TGTGCCAGCAGCGGGTCGACAGCCCACGGGGAGACCCAGTACTTC. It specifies CASSGSTAHGETQYF.

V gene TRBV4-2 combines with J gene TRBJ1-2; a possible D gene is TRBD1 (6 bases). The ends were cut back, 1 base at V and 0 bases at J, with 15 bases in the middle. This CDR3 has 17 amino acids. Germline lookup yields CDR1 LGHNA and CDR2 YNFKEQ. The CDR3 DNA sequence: TGTGCCAGCAGCCAAGTAAGCAGGGGCCTATCTAACTATGGCTACACCTTC. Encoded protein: CASSQVSRGLSNYGYTF.